These 17 T cell receptor beta chains share one sample of origin, sequenced in a study of blood T cell repertoires in COVID-19. Generated by immunoSEQ multiplex PCR, the TCRdb table keeps only in-frame clones and is missing some. The data hold 300,000 to 400,000 clones, with roughly 88% observed a single time. The source material was peripheral blood. The receptors were gathered from a woman between 50 and 59 years old with active or convalescent COVID-19.

The chain combines TRBV9 with TRBJ1-1; no clear D gene. The CDR3 runs 13 residues. Trimming pared 2 bases from V and 4 bases from J, leaving 9 bases between. The germline CDR1 and CDR2 sequences are SGDLS and YYNGEE. The CDR3 protein is CASSVRHFTEAFF. The CDR3 region has the DNA TGTGCCAGCAGCGTCCGACACTTCACTGAAGCTTTCTTT.

CDR3 sequence reads: CASSQGFEQFF. CDR3 DNA: TGTGCCAGCAGCCAGGGATTCGAGCAGTTCTTC. The chain joins TRBV11-2 to TRBJ2-1, with a tentative D call TRBD1 (5 bases). Germline values: CDR1 SGHAT, CDR2 FQNNGV. The CDR3 contains 11 residues. The V end was cut by 5 bases, the J end by 10 bases, with 9 bases between.

The chain links TRBV5-4 to TRBJ2-2; TRBD2 might be the D (5 bases). Germline CDR1 SGHNT, CDR2 YYREEE (reference sequence). V lost 3 bases and J lost 5, with 17 bases in between. This CDR3 spans 16 amino acids. CDR3 sequence: CASSSLGKVITGELFF. The CDR3 DNA follows: TGTGCCAGCAGCTCCCTCGGGAAGGTGATAACCGGGGAGCTGTTTTTT.

This chain connects TRBV19 to TRBJ1-4, with TRBD1 identical over 9 bases. The CDR3 is 15 residues long. Per the germline V gene, CDR1 is LNHDA and CDR2 is SQIVND (reference sequence). V lost 5 bases, J lost 8 bases, and 9 bases stayed unmatched. The CDR3 bases are TGTGCCAGTAGTTCGCCACAGGGGGCTCGGGAAAAACTGTTTTTT. Translated: CASSSPQGAREKLFF.

The chain is built from TRBV28 and TRBJ2-7, with D possibly TRBD2 on 5 matching bases. Germline values: CDR1 MDHEN, CDR2 SYDVKM. Deletions cut 3 bases from V and 5 bases from J, with 14 bases between. CDR3 size: 14 residues. The CDR3 DNA reads TGTGCCAGCAGTTTCGGTAGGGTCGGGGACGAGCAGTACTTC. Its protein product is CASSFGRVGDEQYF.

The chain recombines TRBV28 with TRBJ2-1, with 7 bases identical to TRBD1. Losses at the gene ends were 6 bases for V and 6 bases for J; bases not matched to a gene: 11. Germline V CDR1 and CDR2: MDHEN, SYDVKM. The CDR3 totals 15 residues. The CDR3 reads CASRAQGIRFNEQFF. The CDR3 DNA sequence: TGTGCCAGCAGAGCACAGGGGATCCGATTCAATGAGCAGTTCTTC. Full variable domain (rest looked up from reference TRBV28 and TRBJ2-1): DVKVTQSSRYLVKRTGEKVFLECVQDMDHENMFWYRQDPGLGLRLIYFSYDVKMKEKGDIPEGYSVSREKKERFSLILESASTNQTSMYLCASRAQGIRFNEQFFGPGTRLTVL.

This chain links TRBV29-1 with TRBJ2-5; 10 positions agree with TRBD1. The ends lost 6 bases at V and 5 bases at J; junction bases unmatched: 3. The CDR3 has 12 amino acids. Germline assignment: CDR1 SQVTM and CDR2 ANQGSEA. CDR3: CSVGTGEETQYF. Written as DNA, the CDR3 is TGCAGCGTCGGGACAGGGGAGGAGACCCAGTACTTC. Combining the CDR3 with reference TRBV29-1 and TRBJ2-5 gives the whole variable domain SAVISQKPSRDICQRGTSLTIQCQVDSQVTMMFWYRQQPGQSLTLIATANQGSEATYESGFVIDKFPISRPNLTFSTLTVSNMSPEDSSIYLCSVGTGEETQYFGPGTRLLVL.

The V and J genes are TRBV7-2 and TRBJ1-1; D gene unclear. Germline CDR1 and CDR2: SGHTA and FQGNSA. CDR3 length equals 15 residues. Trimming took 7 bases from V and 0 from J, leaving 15 bases between them. The CDR3 protein is CASMPGSILNTEAFF. The CDR3 DNA follows: TGTGCCAGCATGCCCGGGAGTATCTTGAACACTGAAGCTTTCTTT.

The rearrangement joins TRBV7-9 to TRBJ2-7; no reliable D call. Trimming pared 4 bases from V and 3 bases from J, leaving 10 bases between. This CDR3 spans 13 amino acids. CDR1 is SEHNR, CDR2 FQNEAQ, per germline (reference sequence). CDR3 sequence: CASSSGANYEQYF. CDR3 DNA: TGTGCCAGCAGCTCTGGAGCAAACTACGAGCAGTACTTC.

This CDR3 is CASSLRGNQPQHF. In DNA, the CDR3 is TGTGCCAGCAGTTTAAGGGGGAATCAGCCCCAGCATTTT. The chain uses TRBV27 and TRBJ1-5; weak D call: TRBD1 (6 bases). The CDR3 is 13 residues long. Per the germline V gene, CDR1 is MNHEY and CDR2 is SMNVEV (reference sequence). V gave up 2 bases and J gave up 4 bases, with 6 bases separating them.

The rearrangement joins TRBV4-1 to TRBJ1-2, with a weak D call TRBD1 (6 bases). The CDR3 has 16 residues. Between the trimmed V and J ends, which lost 1 base and 1 base, there was a span of 13 bases. Germline CDR1 and CDR2: MGHRA and YSYEKL. The CDR3, as DNA: TGCGCCAGCAGCCAAGGGACAGACCCTTTTAACTATGGCTACACCTTC. Amino acids: CASSQGTDPFNYGYTF.

The chain's CDR3 is CASSQGTQGRQPQHF. CDR3 nucleotide sequence: TGTGCCAGCAGTCAAGGGACACAGGGACGGCAGCCCCAGCATTTT. V and J are TRBV11-2 and TRBJ1-5, with a weak D call TRBD1 (6 bases). Germline CDR1 SGHAT, CDR2 FQNNGV. This CDR3 is built from 15 residues. The germline V and J ends were trimmed by 6 bases and 7 bases, with 19 bases remaining between them.

This clone was picked up one time. The V call is TRBV7-2, the J call TRBJ2-3; 11 bases match TRBD2. The length of the CDR3 is 15 residues. Germline V gene data show CDR1 as SGHTA and CDR2 as FQGNSA. Trimming took 0 bases from V and 8 from J; bases not matched to a gene: 4. Here the CDR3 reads CASSLAGTSGVTQYF. The CDR3 nucleotides read TGTGCCAGCAGCTTAGCGGGGACTAGCGGTGTTACGCAGTATTTT.

The rearrangement uses TRBV2 and TRBJ2-7, with 10 bases lining up with TRBD1. Trimming took 8 bases from V and 5 from J; bases not matched to a gene: 3. CDR3 size: 12 residues. CDR1 is SNHLY and CDR2 is FYNNEI in the germline V gene. In nucleotides, the CDR3 is TGTGCCAGCGAGGGACAGGGGAACGAGCAGTACTTC. It translates to CASEGQGNEQYF.

The chain employs TRBV19 and TRBJ1-2; TRBD1 is a possible D gene (5 bases). Trimming removed 4 bases from V and 4 bases from J, with 13 bases in between. The CDR3 consists of 14 residues. Germline V gene data show CDR1 as LNHDA and CDR2 as SQIVND (reference sequence). CDR3 in amino acids: CASSRSQVLYGYTF. As DNA, the CDR3 is TGTGCCAGTAGTAGGTCACAGGTACTCTATGGCTACACCTTC. Together with reference TRBV19 and TRBJ1-2, the CDR3 gives the full variable domain: DGGITQSPKYLFRKEGQNVTLSCEQNLNHDAMYWYRQDPGQGLRLIYYSQIVNDFQKGDIAEGYSVSREKKESFPLTVTSAQKNPTAFYLCASSRSQVLYGYTFGSGTRLTVV.

This sequence joins TRBV28 and TRBJ2-3; 10 bases map to TRBD1. Trimming took 5 bases from V and 2 from J; bases not matched to a gene: 16. The V gene's germline CDR1 is MDHEN and CDR2 SYDVKM. CDR3 length: 19 amino acids. The CDR3 protein is CASSPLRSGTGVYTDTQYF. The CDR3 DNA is TGTGCCAGCAGTCCCTTGCGAAGCGGGACAGGGGTCTACACAGATACGCAGTATTTT.

CDR3 coding DNA: TGTGCCATCAGTGAGGTAGGGACAGGGGATGGCTACACCTTC. This codes for CAISEVGTGDGYTF. V and J are TRBV10-3 and TRBJ1-2, with TRBD1 matching over 10 bases. V shed 2 bases and J 6 bases; nucleotides not matched to a gene: 3. Germline values: CDR1 ENHRY, CDR2 SYGVKD. CDR3 length: 14 residues.